These 11 T cell receptor beta chains share one sample of origin, sequenced in a study of T-cell memory formation after mild COVID-19 (dated by TCRdb to about 2021). Receptor libraries were prepared by 5' RACE. Instrument used: Illumina NovaSeq 6000. TCRdb reprocessing: public reads trimmed at Q25 with fastp, clones called with MiXCR, in-frame beta chains kept. One record per CDR3 amino acid sequence lists the most common genes and DNA. This sample holds 340,000 or so distinct CDR3 sequences; 10% to 15% were observed only once. Of the sample, over 20% falls within the top ten clones. Sequenced input: PBMCs or a T cell subset sorted from them (not recorded which). The receptors were gathered from a man younger than 35 who had mild COVID-19 (a few samples of this study predate the infection). The sample titles of this study are shuffled in the database, so cell type and time point are left out; the donor was told from shared clones.

This clonotype was observed a few times. This rearrangement joins TRBV10-2 to TRBJ2-7, with unresolved D. Germline lookup yields CDR1 WSHSY and CDR2 SAAADI. The ends were cut back, 5 bases at V and 2 bases at J, with 10 bases in the middle. CDR3 length: 13 amino acids. CDR3 loop: CASSNLVPYEQYF. The CDR3 DNA reads TGCGCCAGCAGTAATCTGGTCCCCTACGAGCAGTACTTC.

This clonotype was found once. This chain joins TRBV9 and TRBJ1-1; 7 positions agree with TRBD1. Germline trimming cut 0 bases from V and 5 bases from J; bases unmatched to any gene: 10. This CDR3 has 16 amino acids. Germline CDR1 reads SGDLS; CDR2 reads YYNGEE. As DNA, the CDR3 is TGTGCCAGCAGCGTAGAGGGGACAGTGGCTGGAACTGAAGCTTTCTTT. Residues: CASSVEGTVAGTEAFF.

This clonotype has a handful of counts. The chain links TRBV9 to TRBJ1-6; no definite D call. V lost 0 bases and J 8 bases, leaving 6 bases between the germline ends. The CDR3 is made up of 13 amino acids. The germline V gene encodes CDR1 SGDLS and CDR2 YYNGEE. This chain's CDR3 is CASSVDGDSPLHF. The CDR3 coding sequence is TGTGCCAGCAGCGTAGATGGGGATTCACCCCTCCACTTT.

The chain has TRBV11-2 and TRBJ1-3; D gene uncertain. Germline CDR1 SGHAT, CDR2 FQNNGV. This CDR3 has 12 residues. The V and J ends lost 4 bases and 4 bases respectively, with 5 bases between them. The CDR3 nucleotides read TGTGCCAGCAGCTACCGGGGAAACACCATATATTTT. It codes for CASSYRGNTIYF.

V and J are TRBV30 and TRBJ1-2; no clear D. Germline V lookup: CDR1 GTSNPN, CDR2 SVGIG (reference sequence). This CDR3 is 15 amino acids long. Trimming left V 3 bases short and J 6 bases short, with 20 bases between. CDR3: CAWSYDRIEAHGYTF. DNA for the CDR3: TGTGCCTGGAGCTACGACCGGATTGAGGCGCATGGCTACACCTTC.

This clonotype was found many times. This chain uses TRBV7-2 with TRBJ2-3; D not certain. Germline loops: CDR1 SGHTA, CDR2 FQGNSA. This CDR3 is built from 15 residues. V gave up 5 bases and J gave up 4 bases, with 16 bases separating them. The CDR3 nucleotides read TGTGCCAGCAGCCCATCCCCCAGTGGGGCAGATACGCAGTATTTT. Protein sequence: CASSPSPSGADTQYF.

This clonotype was counted only a few times. The CDR3 sequence is CASSASLTGELFF. CDR3 coding DNA: TGTGCCAGCAGCGCCAGTTTAACCGGGGAGCTGTTTTTT. The gene calls are TRBV12-3 or TRBV12-4 and TRBJ2-2; D gene uncertain. The germline V and J ends were trimmed by 6 bases and 5 bases, with 10 bases remaining between them. The CDR3 consists of 13 residues.

This clonotype was seen at least ten times. The gene calls are TRBV5-1 and TRBJ2-7; perhaps TRBD2 as D (5 bases). The CDR3 is made up of 15 amino acids. The germline V gene encodes CDR1 SGHRS and CDR2 YFSETQ. V lost 2 bases and J 0 bases, leaving 12 bases between the germline ends. The CDR3 region is CASSFGHGSSYEQYF. The CDR3 bases are TGCGCCAGCAGCTTCGGGCATGGGAGCTCCTACGAGCAGTACTTC.

Here the CDR3 reads CSASYTDTQYF. Written as DNA, the CDR3 is TGCAGTGCTAGTTACACAGATACGCAGTATTTT. The gene calls are TRBV20-1 and TRBJ2-3; D is uncertain. This CDR3 is built from 11 residues. V gave up 3 bases and J gave up 2 bases, with 3 bases separating them. Germline V lookup: CDR1 DFQATT, CDR2 SNEGSKA (reference sequence).

The V and J genes are TRBV7-6 and TRBJ2-5, with 9 positions matching TRBD2. Germline lookup yields CDR1 SGHVS and CDR2 FNYEAQ. V was pared by 2 bases and J by 5 bases, with 6 bases of the junction left unmatched. The CDR3 extends over 15 amino acids. The CDR3 here is CASSLRAGGGETQYF. CDR3 DNA: TGTGCCAGCAGCTTACGAGCGGGGGGTGGGGAGACCCAGTACTTC.

Only a few counts were recorded for this clonotype. V usage is TRBV7-6 and J usage is TRBJ2-1; D might be TRBD2 (7 bases). CDR1 is SGHVS and CDR2 is FNYEAQ in the germline V gene. V was shortened by 3 bases and J by 5 bases, with 17 bases between the two germline ends. This CDR3 spans 16 amino acids. CDR3 residues: CASSFWRGPGDNEQFF. As DNA, the CDR3 is TGTGCCAGCAGCTTCTGGCGGGGGCCAGGGGACAATGAGCAGTTCTTC.